Below are 2 T cell receptor beta chains sequenced from a single sample in a study of beta chain features in type 1 diabetes. The study, taken as a whole, reports: Shorter TCRB CDR3s, moderately but significantly so, marked every one of the four CD4+ subsets in Type 1 diabetes patients.

These TCRs' antigens remain unknown. Sequencing targeted expressed TCRB transcripts, as all isolated RNA had been reverse transcribed. Assay used: immunoSEQ multiplex PCR; TCRdb lists only in-frame clones, some missing. The sample lists approximately 170,000 clones; roughly 7.1% were seen once. Sequenced material: central memory CD4+ T cells from blood. The source is a woman between 35 and 50 years old with type 1 diabetes.

V and J are TRBV5-1 and TRBJ1-1; 12 bases fit TRBD1. Germline V gene lookup returns CDR1 SGHRS and CDR2 YFSETQ. CDR3 length: 14 residues. J was trimmed by 8 bases and V by 4 bases; bases with no gene match: 6. The CDR3 DNA reads TGCGCCAGCAGCCGGGGACAGGGGGCGGAGGAAGCTTTCTTT. Protein sequence: CASSRGQGAEEAFF.

This clone was counted only a few times. The chain uses TRBV27 and TRBJ2-3; D is unclear. V was clipped by 10 bases and J by 1 base, with 21 bases between them. The CDR3 length is 16 residues. Germline V gene sequence: CDR1 MNHEY, CDR2 SMNVEV (reference sequence). This CDR3 is CATQEAAASGTDTQYF. The CDR3 DNA follows: TGTGCCACCCAAGAGGCCGCCGCATCGGGCACAGATACGCAGTATTTT.